Following are 24 T cell receptor beta chains from one sample sequenced in a study of regulatory T cells in long-lasting Graves disease. Construction of the TCR beta libraries employed iRepertoire HTBI primers in conjunction with Arm-PCR of CDR3 regions. MiXCR, run by TCRdb on the multiplex PCR reads, gives a single entry per CDR3 protein. The sample yields 450,000 to 650,000 distinct CDR3 sequences, 15% to 20% seen once. Specified time point: newly diagnosed GD, antithyroid drugs for less than 3 months. The TCR library was prepared using RNA isolated from PBMCs. These sequences were also reported in another study, on T cells in Graves' hyperthyroidism and ophthalmopathy.

The material was peripheral blood mononuclear cells (PBMCs), obtained at new diagnosis, from a patient treated with antithyroid drugs. Source of these receptors: a middle-aged woman with Graves disease.

This clonotype occurred many times. The chain is built from TRBV11-2 and TRBJ2-3, with 12 positions matching TRBD1. V gave up 10 bases and J gave up 0 bases; unmatched junction bases: 5. CDR3 length: 15 amino acids. CDR1 and CDR2 from the germline V gene are SGHAT and FQNNGV. The CDR3 DNA reads TGTGCCACGGGACAGGGGGCTACTAGCACAGATACGCAGTATTTT. It codes for CATGQGATSTDTQYF.

CDR3 sequence reads: CASSKGAGYTEAFF. DNA of the CDR3: TGTGCCAGCAGCAAGGGGGCTGGGTACACTGAAGCTTTCTTT. This rearrangement joins TRBV11-2 to TRBJ1-1, with 7 bases aligning to TRBD1. The J segment lost 3 bases and the V segment lost 5 bases, leaving 6 bases of the junction unmatched. Germline CDR1 and CDR2: SGHAT and FQNNGV. The CDR3 has 14 amino acids.

This clonotype was counted many times. This chain connects TRBV2 to TRBJ1-5; D gene unclear. CDR3 length equals 15 residues. Germline V lookup: CDR1 SNHLY, CDR2 FYNNEI. V gave up 6 bases and J gave up 0 bases, with 12 bases separating them. For the CDR3, the DNA is TGTGCCAGCAGCCCCGGACCGGGTAGCAATCAGCCCCAGCATTTT. Translation: CASSPGPGSNQPQHF.

The chain is built from TRBV12-5 and TRBJ2-1; 7 positions match TRBD2. The J call may be in error: the DNA end matches TRBJ2-5 better. Germline CDR1 reads LGHNT; CDR2 reads FRNRAP. The CDR3 sequence is 14 residues long. The CDR3 loop is CASGLGFGGETQYF. The CDR3 nucleotides read TGTGCTAGTGGTTTGGGCTTCGGGGGGGAGACCCAGTACTTC.

This clonotype has a handful of counts. This chain links TRBV5-1 with TRBJ2-2; no clear D. V lost 2 bases and J 8 bases, leaving 16 bases between the germline ends. The CDR3 sequence is 15 residues long. Germline CDR1 is SGHRS and CDR2 is YFSETQ. The CDR3: CASSFRPGRDGELFF. CDR3 DNA: TGCGCCAGCAGCTTTAGACCGGGTCGCGATGGGGAGCTGTTTTTT.

J is TRBJ2-3 and V is TRBV10-3, with TRBD2 matching over 7 bases. Germline CDR1 is ENHRY and CDR2 is SYGVKD. With V trimmed by 4 bases and J by 1 base, 2 bases remained unmatched. The CDR3 loop spans 14 amino acids. The CDR3 region has the DNA TGTGCCATCAGTGGACGGGGGGGCACAGATACGCAGTATTTT. This sequence encodes CAISGRGGTDTQYF.

The rearrangement uses TRBV5-1 and TRBJ1-6; no firm D call. CDR3 size: 13 residues. The germline V gene encodes CDR1 SGHRS and CDR2 YFSETQ. The V gene lost 0 bases and the J gene lost 10 bases, with 8 bases spanning the gap. For the CDR3, the DNA is TGCGCCAGCAGCTTGGATTGGCGCTCACCCCTCCACTTT. Its protein product is CASSLDWRSPLHF.

This clonotype showed up many times. V is TRBV11-2 and J is TRBJ2-1; 9 bases line up with TRBD2. The CDR3 runs to 16 residues. The germline V gene has CDR1 SGHAT and CDR2 FQNNGV. Trimming took 0 bases from V and 7 from J; bases not matched to a gene: 7. The DNA for the CDR3 is TGTGCCAGCAGCTTAGATCTGGCTAGCGGGGTGAATGAGCAGTTCTTC. It yields the protein CASSLDLASGVNEQFF.

In its sample, this clonotype was seen a few times. J is TRBJ1-5 and V is TRBV20-1; D possibly corresponds to TRBD1 (6 bases). CDR3 length equals 13 residues. Germline V gene sequence: CDR1 DFQATT, CDR2 SNEGSKA (reference sequence). The V gene lost 3 bases and the J gene lost 7 bases, with 13 bases spanning the gap. The DNA of the CDR3 is TGCAGTGCTAGTCGGGGACAAGCCCAGCCCCAGCATTTT. Translating it yields CSASRGQAQPQHF.

This clonotype was observed a few times. The chain employs TRBV7-3 and TRBJ2-2, with D unresolved. CDR1 SGHTA and CDR2 FQGTGA come from the germline V gene. This CDR3 is built from 12 residues. Trimming pared 3 bases from V and 7 bases from J, leaving 6 bases between. The CDR3: CASSFDGGELFF. In DNA, the CDR3 is TGTGCCAGCAGCTTTGATGGCGGGGAGCTGTTTTTT.

The chain employs TRBV28 and TRBJ1-6; 7 nucleotides agree with TRBD1. CDR3 length: 15 residues. CDR1 is MDHEN and CDR2 is SYDVKM in the germline V gene. J gave up 7 bases and V 6 bases, and 9 bases lay outside the gene matches. CDR3 sequence (DNA): TGTGCCAGCAGCCCGATTGACAGGGAGAATTCACCCCTCCACTTT. The encoded protein is CASSPIDRENSPLHF.

This clonotype was detected many times. The CDR3, as DNA: TGTGCCAGCAGGGAAACTAGCGGGGTCAACTACAATGAGCAGTTCTTC. Translating it yields CASRETSGVNYNEQFF. The genes are TRBV6-1 and TRBJ2-1; TRBD2 matches at 10 bases. V gave up 6 bases and J gave up 3 bases; unmatched junction bases: 8. Germline-derived CDR1 and CDR2 are MNHNS and SASEGT. CDR3 length equals 16 residues.

In its sample, this clonotype was seen many times. This chain uses TRBV6-5 with TRBJ1-6; D ambiguous. The V end was cut by 4 bases, the J end by 12 bases, with 19 bases between. The CDR3 length is 15 residues. Per the germline V gene, CDR1 is MNHEY and CDR2 is SVGAGI. Here the CDR3 DNA reads TGTGCCAGCAGTTCCAGGACGGACGCATTCGGACCCCTCCACTTT. Its protein product is CASSSRTDAFGPLHF.

In its sample, this clonotype was seen many times. The chain combines TRBV14 with TRBJ1-1; D is perhaps TRBD1 (6 bases). V was shortened by 1 base and J by 5 bases, with 26 bases between the two germline ends. The germline V gene has CDR1 SGHDN and CDR2 FVKESK. This CDR3 is 19 amino acids long. Written as DNA, the CDR3 is TGTGCCAGCAGCCAAGTAGCAGTAGGCCTCCGGGGGGCTGAGACTGAAGCTTTCTTT. Translation gives CASSQVAVGLRGAETEAFF.

The chain couples TRBV7-2 to TRBJ1-3; unclear D gene. Trimming stripped 0 bases from V and 0 bases from J, with 3 bases between. Germline V gene data show CDR1 as SGHTA and CDR2 as FQGNSA. The CDR3 runs to 14 residues. The CDR3 region is CASSLAYSGNTIYF. The CDR3 DNA reads as TGTGCCAGCAGCTTAGCTTACTCTGGAAACACCATATATTTT. Filled out from reference TRBV7-2 and TRBJ1-3, the complete variable domain reads GAGVSQSPSNKVTEKGKDVELRCDPISGHTALYWYRQSLGQGLEFLIYFQGNSAPDKSGLPSDRFSAERTGGSVSTLTIQRTQQEDSAVYLCASSLAYSGNTIYFGEGSWLTVV.

In its sample, this clonotype was seen many times. The chain joins TRBV7-9 to TRBJ2-1; D gene uncertain. V was shortened by 1 base and J by 10 bases, with 17 bases between the two germline ends. This CDR3 spans 15 amino acids. Germline loops: CDR1 SEHNR, CDR2 FQNEAQ (reference sequence). CDR3 loop: CASSLVGPSAEEQFF. The CDR3 coding sequence is TGTGCCAGCAGCTTAGTGGGTCCAAGCGCGGAGGAGCAGTTCTTC.

This clonotype was counted between two and nine times. The V call is TRBV20-1, the J call TRBJ2-7; 8 positions match TRBD1. The CDR3 is made up of 13 amino acids. The J segment lost 8 bases and the V segment lost 0 bases, leaving 6 bases of the junction unmatched. Germline V gene data show CDR1 as DFQATT and CDR2 as SNEGSKA (reference sequence). The CDR3 sequence is CSARDLQGAKQYF. CDR3 nucleotides: TGCAGTGCTAGAGATCTGCAGGGGGCAAAGCAGTACTTC.

The chain couples TRBV18 to TRBJ2-2; D remains ambiguous. V lost 0 bases and J lost 8, with 13 bases in between. In germline, CDR1 is KGHSH, CDR2 LQKENI. The CDR3 totals 15 residues. The CDR3 region is CASSPPSGPGGELFF. CDR3 sequence (DNA): TGTGCCAGCTCACCACCTTCCGGGCCCGGAGGGGAGCTGTTTTTT.

With respect to this clonotype: One junction end does not reproduce the germline sequence, and a read error may be involved. As DNA, the CDR3 is TGTGCCAGCGGTGAATTTTCGGGCAATGAGCAGTTCTTC. Amino acid sequence: CASGEFSGNEQFF. V usage is TRBV25-1 and J usage is TRBJ2-1; D is unclear. Germline loops: CDR1 MGHDK, CDR2 SYGVNS. The CDR3 has 13 amino acids.

This clonotype showed up many times. V usage is TRBV28 and J usage is TRBJ1-2; 7 positions match TRBD1. This CDR3 is 16 amino acids long. Germline assignment: CDR1 MDHEN and CDR2 SYDVKM. V shed 7 bases and J 2 bases; nucleotides not matched to a gene: 13. CDR3 amino acids: CASIRRGLRQNYGYTF. CDR3 sequence (DNA): TGTGCCAGCATCCGAAGGGGGCTGCGACAGAACTATGGCTACACCTTC.

This clonotype was counted at least ten times. CDR3 sequence: CASSERLGSTEAFF. CDR3 DNA: TGTGCCAGCAGTGAGAGATTGGGGAGCACTGAAGCTTTCTTT. This sequence joins TRBV12-3 or TRBV12-4 and TRBJ1-1; D remains unclear. The CDR3 is 14 residues long. Trimming removed 5 bases from V and 4 bases from J, with 14 bases in between.

The rearrangement joins TRBV19 to TRBJ1-6, with TRBD1 matching 10 bases. The CDR3 sequence is 15 residues long. Per the germline V gene, CDR1 is LNHDA and CDR2 is SQIVND (reference sequence). J was trimmed by 9 bases and V by 3 bases; bases with no gene match: 5. DNA of the CDR3: TGTGCCAGTAGTATTAGTGGACAGGGGGTTTCACCCCTCCACTTT. Encoded protein: CASSISGQGVSPLHF.

This clonotype was counted ten times or more. V gene TRBV7-8 combines with J gene TRBJ2-5, with 7 bases fitting TRBD2. The CDR3 contains 13 residues. Germline values: CDR1 SGHVS, CDR2 FQNEAQ. Losses at the gene ends were 4 bases for V and 3 bases for J; bases not matched to a gene: 2. CDR3 sequence reads: CASSWGGEETQYF. CDR3 DNA sequence: TGTGCCAGCAGCTGGGGGGGAGAAGAGACCCAGTACTTC.

Many counts were recorded for this clonotype. The chain joins TRBV13 to TRBJ2-2, with 9 bases fitting TRBD2. V gave up 4 bases and J gave up 3 bases; unmatched junction bases: 6. Germline V gene data show CDR1 as PRHDT and CDR2 as FYEKMQ (reference sequence). The CDR3 consists of 16 residues. CDR3 region: CASSSLAGMDTGELFF. CDR3 in DNA: TGTGCCAGCAGCTCCCTAGCGGGGATGGACACCGGGGAGCTGTTTTTT.